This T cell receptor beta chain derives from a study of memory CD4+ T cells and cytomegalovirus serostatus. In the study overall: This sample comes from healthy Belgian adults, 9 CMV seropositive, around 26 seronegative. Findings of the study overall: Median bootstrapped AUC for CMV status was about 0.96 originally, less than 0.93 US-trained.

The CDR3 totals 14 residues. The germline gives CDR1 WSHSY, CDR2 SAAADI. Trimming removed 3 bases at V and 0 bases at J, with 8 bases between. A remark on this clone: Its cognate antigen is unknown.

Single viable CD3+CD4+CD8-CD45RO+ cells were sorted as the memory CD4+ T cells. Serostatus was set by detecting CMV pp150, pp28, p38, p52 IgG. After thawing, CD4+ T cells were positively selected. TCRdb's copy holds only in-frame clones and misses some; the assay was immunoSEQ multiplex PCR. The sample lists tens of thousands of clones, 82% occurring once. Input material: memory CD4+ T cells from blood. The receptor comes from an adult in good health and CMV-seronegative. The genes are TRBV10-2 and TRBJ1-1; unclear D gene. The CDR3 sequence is CASSEKGVNTEAFF. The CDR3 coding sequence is TGCGCCAGCAGTGAAAAGGGAGTGAACACTGAAGCTTTCTTT.